A selection of T cell receptor beta chains follows, all from one sample in a study of post-analysis software for immune sequencing data. MiXCR, applied by TCRdb to the PCR reads, yields one record per CDR3 protein. The data hold hundreds of thousands of distinct CDR3 sequences, with about 60% observed a single time. The sequenced sample was blood. These receptor sequences come from a girl aged 2 to 10 with multiple sclerosis. The CDR3 runs from the conserved cysteine through the conserved F or W. Each record gives: J gene, V gene, CDR3 length, D gene, clone size, CDR3 DNA, CDR3 protein. A D gene is named only where the DNA matches it firmly. The size field is filled for only some rows; it gives once, few, many or a size class.

>TRBJ2-4|TRBV29-1|11|NA|NA
TGCAGCGTTGAAGTTATTACGGGGCAGTACTTC
CSVEVITGQYF
>TRBJ1-2|TRBV4-1|15|NA|once
TGCGCCAGCTCGCTCGTGGCCGACTCCCACTATGGCTACACCTTC
CASSLVADSHYGYTF
>TRBJ2-2|TRBV29-1|13|NA|NA
TGCAGCGTTGGGGAAGGGACGGCCGGGGAGCTGTTTTTT
CSVGEGTAGELFF
>TRBJ2-3|TRBV12-3/TRBV12-4|15|NA|NA
TGTGCCAGCAGTTTTAGCGCAGGGAGGTTAGATACGCAGTATTTT
CASSFSAGRLDTQYF
>TRBJ2-5|TRBV7-2|15|TRBD2|NA
TGTGCCAGCAGCTTAGTCGGGGGGGGCCGTGAGACCCAGTACTTC
CASSLVGGGRETQYF
>TRBJ1-4|TRBV27|15|NA|once
TGTACCAGCAGCCCCTCGGGCGGGGTCCTTGAAAAACTGTTTTTT
CTSSPSGGVLEKLFF
>TRBJ2-3|TRBV5-1|14|NA|NA
TGCGCCAGCAGCTTGGTAGAAAGGACAGATACGCAGTATTTT
CASSLVERTDTQYF
>TRBJ2-1|TRBV7-9|16|NA|NA
TGTGCCAGCAGATTCGGGGTTCGGGAAAGTATGGATGAGCAGTTCTTC
CASRFGVRESMDEQFF
>TRBJ2-5|TRBV20-1|13|TRBD2|NA
TGCAGTGCTAGGCGGGGGGCCCAAGAGACCCAGTACTTC
CSARRGAQETQYF
>TRBJ2-7|TRBV6-2/TRBV6-3|13|NA|NA
TGTGCCAGCAGCCCTACACTAGCTAATGAGCAGTACTTC
CASSPTLANEQYF
>TRBJ2-4|TRBV5-1|15|NA|few
TGCGCCAGCAGCTCCCCTCGGGGGGCTAGATATGAGCAGTACTTC
CASSSPRGARYEQYF
>TRBJ1-2|TRBV7-2|14|TRBD1|few
TGTGCCAGCAGCACTTCGTGGGGGACAGGCGGCTACACCTTC
CASSTSWGTGGYTF
>TRBJ2-1|TRBV25-1|13|TRBD2|few
TGTGCCAGCAGGACTAGCGGGGACGGTGAGCAGTTCTTC
CASRTSGDGEQFF
>TRBJ2-7|TRBV20-1|14|NA|NA
TGCAGTGCAGAAGATATCAGATTACCCTACGAGCAGTACTTC
CSAEDIRLPYEQYF
>TRBJ1-6|TRBV12-3/TRBV12-4|12|NA|once
TGTGCCAGCAGTTTTACAGGTTCACCCCTCCACTTT
CASSFTGSPLHF
>TRBJ2-1|TRBV15|14|NA|NA
TGTGCCACCAGCAGCACAAGCCGGGGCAATGAGCAGTTCTTC
CATSSTSRGNEQFF
>TRBJ2-1|TRBV15|15|NA|NA
TGTGCCACCAGCGGACGGACAGAAAAAAGGAATGAGCAGTTCTTC
CATSGRTEKRNEQFF
>TRBJ2-3|TRBV20-1|17|TRBD2|NA
TGCAGTGCTAGGGGACTAGCGGGGGCCCTTTTCACAGATACGCAGTATTTT
CSARGLAGALFTDTQYF
>TRBJ2-1|TRBV6-4|13|NA|NA
TGTGCCAGCAGTGATTTCAGGGGTAATGAGCAGTTCTTC
CASSDFRGNEQFF
>TRBJ2-5|TRBV6-1|14|NA|NA
TGTGCCAGCAGTGACGTGGAGGGGGTGTCCGCGCAGTACTTC
CASSDVEGVSAQYF
>TRBJ2-1|TRBV7-2|14|NA|once
TGTGCCAGCAGCTTCGCCAACAACTACAATGAGCAGTTCTTC
CASSFANNYNEQFF
>TRBJ2-1|TRBV5-1|15|TRBD2|NA
TGCGCCAGCAGCACGGGACTAGCGGGGGCGAATGAGCAGTTCTTC
CASSTGLAGANEQFF
>TRBJ1-6|TRBV7-8|15|NA|NA
TGTGCCAGCAGCGCTACCCTGGATGTCACCTCACCCCTCCACTTT
CASSATLDVTSPLHF
>TRBJ2-7|TRBV21-1|13|NA|once
TGTGCCAGCATAGGATGCCCCTCCTACGAGCAGTACTTC
CASIGCPSYEQYF
>TRBJ2-3|TRBV29-1|12|NA|NA
TGCAGCGTGAAGGACGTCACAGATACGCAGTATTTT
CSVKDVTDTQYF
>TRBJ2-5|TRBV20-1|13|TRBD2|NA
TGCAGTGCTAGACCGGGACTAGCAGAGACCCAGTACTTC
CSARPGLAETQYF
>TRBJ2-2|TRBV6-1|18|TRBD2|NA
TGTGCCAGCAGTCCGGGACTAGCGGGAGTCGGGGGCACCGGGGAGCTGTTTTTT
CASSPGLAGVGGTGELFF
>TRBJ2-3|TRBV12-3/TRBV12-4|16|NA|NA
TGTGCCAGCAGTTCACGAGCGGGTCCTAGCACAGATACGCAGTATTTT
CASSSRAGPSTDTQYF
>TRBJ2-1|TRBV12-3/TRBV12-4|13|TRBD2|once
TGTGCCAGCAGCACGGGACTAGCGGGAGAGCAGTTCTTC
CASSTGLAGEQFF
>TRBJ1-1|TRBV13|13|NA|NA
TGTGCCAGCATCCACTCGTCGAGGTCTGAAGCTTTCTTT
CASIHSSRSEAFF
>TRBJ1-5|TRBV15|14|NA|NA
TGTGCCATCTTGGACATCGATAGCAATCAGCCCCAGCATTTT
CAILDIDSNQPQHF
>TRBJ1-2|TRBV4-2|15|NA|NA
TGTGCCAGCAGCCGGCCCGTAGGGTCCTCCTATGGCTACACCTTC
CASSRPVGSSYGYTF
>TRBJ1-4|TRBV12-3/TRBV12-4|14|NA|NA
TGTGCCAGCAGCCCTCGAGAGGCTAATGAAAAACTGTTTTTT
CASSPREANEKLFF
>TRBJ1-5|TRBV18|16|TRBD1|NA
TGTGCCAGCTCACCAGCTGGGGGAGGGGGCGATCAGCCCCAGCATTTT
CASSPAGGGGDQPQHF
>TRBJ2-1|TRBV12-3/TRBV12-4|15|TRBD2|once
TGTGCCAGCACCGGACTAGCGGCTTCCTACAATGAGCAGTTCTTC
CASTGLAASYNEQFF
>TRBJ2-1|TRBV12-3/TRBV12-4|11|TRBD1|NA
TGTGCCAGCCTGCGAGGGGGCGGGCAGTTCTTC
CASLRGGGQFF
>TRBJ2-7|TRBV6-1|15|NA|NA
TGTGCCAGCAGTGAATGGGGCTCGGTTTACTACGAGCAGTACTTC
CASSEWGSVYYEQYF
>TRBJ2-7|TRBV19|14|TRBD2|NA
TGTGCCAGTAGCCAGACTAGCAGCTCCTACGAGCAGTACTTC
CASSQTSSSYEQYF
>TRBJ2-5|TRBV6-5|17|TRBD1|few
TGTGCCAGCAGTTACTCGACGTCGGGACAGGGGTCAGAGACCCAGTACTTC
CASSYSTSGQGSETQYF
>TRBJ1-5|TRBV7-9|14|NA|few
TGTGCCAGCAGCCCCGGGAGTTCTAATCAGCCCCAGCATTTT
CASSPGSSNQPQHF
>TRBJ2-7|TRBV7-8|15|TRBD2|NA
TGTGCCAGCAGATCTTCTAGCGGGAGGCTCTACGAGCAGTACTTC
CASRSSSGRLYEQYF
>TRBJ2-1|TRBV7-7|17|TRBD2|NA
TGTGCTAGCAGCTCGTCCCCGACTAGCGGGAGTGGCGGTGAGCAGTTCTTC
CASSSSPTSGSGGEQFF
>TRBJ1-5|TRBV19|13|TRBD1|few
TGTGCCAGTAGCCGACAGGGGAACCAGCCCCAGCATTTT
CASSRQGNQPQHF
>TRBJ2-7|TRBV25-1|15|NA|few
TGTGCCAGCAGTGAAGAGGGGCCAGGAACCTACGAGCAGTACTTC
CASSEEGPGTYEQYF
>TRBJ1-5|TRBV6-2/TRBV6-3|14|NA|NA
TGTGCCAGCAGTTACTGGGGGATTAATCAGCCCCAGCATTTT
CASSYWGINQPQHF
>TRBJ2-1|TRBV10-1|16|NA|NA
TGCGCCAGCAGTGTTACTATCGCGGGACAGTACAATGAGCAGTTCTTC
CASSVTIAGQYNEQFF
>TRBJ2-7|TRBV6-1|17|TRBD2|NA
TGTGCCAGCAGTGAAATATGGACTAGCGGTACTCACTACGAGCAGTACTTC
CASSEIWTSGTHYEQYF
>TRBJ2-7|TRBV7-2|18|TRBD2|few
TGTGCCAGCAGCTCGGGGACTAGCGGGTTTCTTAGCTCCTACGAGCAGTACTTC
CASSSGTSGFLSSYEQYF
>TRBJ1-4|TRBV12-3/TRBV12-4|17|TRBD1|few
TGTGCCAGCAGTGGACCGGGACAGGGGGTTTTTGGGGAAAAACTGTTTTTT
CASSGPGQGVFGEKLFF
>TRBJ2-7|TRBV12-3/TRBV12-4|15|NA|NA
TGTGCCAGCAGTTTAGCGCGCAGGGGTGGGCACGAGCAGTACTTC
CASSLARRGGHEQYF
>TRBJ2-1|TRBV7-9|19|TRBD2|NA
TGTGCCAGCAGCTTAAGGGGACGAGCGGGAGGGGGTTCCTACAATGAGCAGTTCTTC
CASSLRGRAGGGSYNEQFF
>TRBJ1-1|TRBV20-1|13|NA|few
TGCAGTGCACCCGGACAGATGAACACTGAAGCTTTCTTT
CSAPGQMNTEAFF
>TRBJ1-1|TRBV11-2|18|NA|many
TGTGCCAGCAGCTCCCTAAAACCGGGTCGGTACCTGTTTATTGAAGCTTTCTTT
CASSSLKPGRYLFIEAFF